A selection of T cell receptor beta chains follows, all from one sample in a study of radiotherapy plus CTLA-4 blockade in lung cancer. Assay used: immunoSEQ multiplex PCR; TCRdb lists only in-frame clones, some missing. The sample records tens of thousands of clones, around 69% being singletons. The specimen was peripheral blood, collected from a patient treated with radiotherapy plus ipilimumab. Receptor source: a human donor with non-small cell lung cancer whose response to radiotherapy plus ipilimumab could not be evaluated. Some clones in this sample may be carry-over from other donors' samples. The CDR3 runs from the conserved cysteine through the conserved F or W. The D gene is left open where the match is weak. Rows give clone size only sometimes, using once, few, many, or a class for an expanded clone.

V gene	clone size	J gene	D gene	CDR3 DNA	CDR3 protein
TRBV5-1	.	TRBJ2-2	.	TGCGCCAGCAAGGAGGGGTGGGCCGGGGAGCTGTTTTTT	CASKEGWAGELFF
TRBV9	few	TRBJ1-6	.	TGTGCCAGCAGCGTAGCCGGTAATTCACCCCTCCACTTT	CASSVAGNSPLHF
TRBV15	.	TRBJ2-5	.	TGTGCCACCAGCATTGCAGGGATGGGGTGGGAGACCCAGTACTTC	CATSIAGMGWETQYF
TRBV5-4	.	TRBJ1-6	TRBD1	TGTGCCAGCAGCTTGAAGGGGACAGGGGATTCACCCCTCCACTTT	CASSLKGTGDSPLHF
TRBV7-6	.	TRBJ2-5	TRBD1	TGTGCCAGCAGCTCACCCGACAGGGATAACATCTGGGAGACCCAGTACTTC	CASSSPDRDNIWETQYF
TRBV4-2	.	TRBJ1-5	TRBD1	TGTGCCAGCAGCCAAGAGACAACAGGGGTTCAGCCCCAGCATTTT	CASSQETTGVQPQHF
TRBV20-1	few	TRBJ1-2	TRBD1	TGCAGTGCTAGGCTACAGGGGGGCTACACCTTC	CSARLQGGYTF
TRBV7-2	.	TRBJ1-2	.	TGTGCCAGCAGCCCCGGACAGTCTATCTATGGCTACACCTTC	CASSPGQSIYGYTF
TRBV9	few	TRBJ1-4	.	TGTGCCAGCAGCGCACAAACCGGGACACTTACCGAAAAACTGTTTTTT	CASSAQTGTLTEKLFF
TRBV4-3	.	TRBJ1-2	.	TGCGCCAGCAGCCAAGCTCTCTCGGATGGCTACACCTTC	CASSQALSDGYTF
TRBV4-3	few	TRBJ1-1	TRBD1	TGCGCCAGCAGCCAAGATGGACAGGGCGGTACTGAAGCTTTCTTT	CASSQDGQGGTEAFF
TRBV4-3	.	TRBJ1-2	.	TGCGCCAGCAGCCAAGGAGGGTATAATGGCTACACCTTC	CASSQGGYNGYTF
TRBV5-4	.	TRBJ2-2	TRBD1	TGTGCCAGCAGCTTGGGGCTCGGGACAGGGTTCCCCGGGGAGCTGTTTTTT	CASSLGLGTGFPGELFF
TRBV7-8	.	TRBJ2-1	TRBD2	TGTGCCAGCAGCTTAGCATGGACTAGCGGGGGCTATGAGCAGTTCTTC	CASSLAWTSGGYEQFF
TRBV6-5	.	TRBJ1-6	TRBD1	TGTGCCAGCACCCTCGGGACAGGGGAATCACCCCTCCACTTT	CASTLGTGESPLHF
TRBV7-2	.	TRBJ1-1	TRBD1	TGTGCCAGCAGCCCCCCTCGGACAGGCCAGGTTTCGGCTTTCTTT	CASSPPRTGQVSAFF